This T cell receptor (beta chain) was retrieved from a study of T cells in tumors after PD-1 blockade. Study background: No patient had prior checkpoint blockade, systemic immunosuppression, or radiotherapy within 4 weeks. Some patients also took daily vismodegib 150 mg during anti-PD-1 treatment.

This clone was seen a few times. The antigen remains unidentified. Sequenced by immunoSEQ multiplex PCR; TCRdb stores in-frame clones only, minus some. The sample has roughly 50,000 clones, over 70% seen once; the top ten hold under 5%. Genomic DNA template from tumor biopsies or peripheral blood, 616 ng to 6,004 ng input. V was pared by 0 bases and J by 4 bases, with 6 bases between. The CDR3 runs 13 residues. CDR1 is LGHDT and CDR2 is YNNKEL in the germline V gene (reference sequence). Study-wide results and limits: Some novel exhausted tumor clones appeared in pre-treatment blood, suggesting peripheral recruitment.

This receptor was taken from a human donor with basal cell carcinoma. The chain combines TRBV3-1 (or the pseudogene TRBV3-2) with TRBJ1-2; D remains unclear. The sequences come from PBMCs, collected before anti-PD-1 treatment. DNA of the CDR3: TGTGCCAGCAGCCAAGATATCAGCTATGGCTACACCTTC. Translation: CASSQDISYGYTF.